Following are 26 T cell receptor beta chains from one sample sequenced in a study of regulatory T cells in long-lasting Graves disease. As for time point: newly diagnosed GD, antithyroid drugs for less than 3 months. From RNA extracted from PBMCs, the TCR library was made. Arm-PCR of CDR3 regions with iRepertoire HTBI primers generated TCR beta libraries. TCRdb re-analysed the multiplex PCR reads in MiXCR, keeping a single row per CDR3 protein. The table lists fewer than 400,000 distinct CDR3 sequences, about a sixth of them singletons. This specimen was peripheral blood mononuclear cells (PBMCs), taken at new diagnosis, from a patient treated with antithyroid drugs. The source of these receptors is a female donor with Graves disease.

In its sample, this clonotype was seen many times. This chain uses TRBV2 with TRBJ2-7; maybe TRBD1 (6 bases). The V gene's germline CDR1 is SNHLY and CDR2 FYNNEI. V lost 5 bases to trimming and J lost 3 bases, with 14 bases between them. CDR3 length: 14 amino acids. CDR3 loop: CASSLRDKYYEQYF. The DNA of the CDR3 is TGTGCCAGCAGTCTAAGGGACAAGTACTACGAGCAGTACTTC.

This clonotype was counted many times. In nucleotides, the CDR3 is TGTGCCAGCAGCCAAGATCGAGGAGGGAAAAGGTCCTATGGCTACACCTTC. Translating it yields CASSQDRGGKRSYGYTF. V and J are TRBV14 and TRBJ1-2; D remains unclear. This CDR3 contains 17 residues. The V gene lost 0 bases and the J gene lost 4 bases, with 18 bases spanning the gap. Germline V gene data show CDR1 as SGHDN and CDR2 as FVKESK.

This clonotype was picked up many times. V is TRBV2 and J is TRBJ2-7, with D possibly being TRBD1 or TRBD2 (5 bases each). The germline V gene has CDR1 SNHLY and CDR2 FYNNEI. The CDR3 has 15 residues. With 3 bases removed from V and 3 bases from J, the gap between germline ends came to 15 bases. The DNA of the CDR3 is TGTGCCAGCAGTGAGGGGTGGGACGCATACTACGAGCAGTACTTC. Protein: CASSEGWDAYYEQYF.

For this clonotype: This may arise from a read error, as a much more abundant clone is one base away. CDR3 amino acids: CAGISSRTPTAQYF. The CDR3 nucleotides read TGTGCCGGCATCTCAAGCAGGACTCCAACGGCGCAGTACTTC. The chain links TRBV28 to TRBJ2-7; possible D gene TRBD2, 5 bases. This CDR3 contains 14 residues. Germline V gives CDR1 MDHEN, CDR2 SYDVKM. V lost 11 bases to trimming and J lost 9 bases, with 26 bases between them.

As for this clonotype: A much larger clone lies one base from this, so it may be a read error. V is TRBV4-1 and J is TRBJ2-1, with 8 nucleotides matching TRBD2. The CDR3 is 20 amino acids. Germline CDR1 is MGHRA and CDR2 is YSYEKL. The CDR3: CANSHTRTGGGGRSYNEQFF. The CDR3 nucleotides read TGCGCCAACAGCCACACCCGGACGGGGGGCGGGGGGCGCTCCTACAATGAGCAGTTCTTC.

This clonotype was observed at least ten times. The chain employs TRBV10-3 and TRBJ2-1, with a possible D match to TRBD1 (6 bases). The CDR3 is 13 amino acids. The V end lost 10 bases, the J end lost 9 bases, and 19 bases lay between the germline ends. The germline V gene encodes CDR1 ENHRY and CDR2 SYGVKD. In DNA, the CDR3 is TGTGCCACCTGCGGACAGTTCTTAAGTGAGCAGTTCTTC. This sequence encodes CATCGQFLSEQFF.

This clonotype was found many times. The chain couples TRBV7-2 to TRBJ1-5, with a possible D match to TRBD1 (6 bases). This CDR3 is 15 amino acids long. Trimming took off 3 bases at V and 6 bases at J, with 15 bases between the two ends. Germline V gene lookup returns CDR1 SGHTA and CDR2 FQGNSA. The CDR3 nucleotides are TGTGCCAGCAGCTTTGACGGACAGATGGGTCAGCCCCAGCATTTT. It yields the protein CASSFDGQMGQPQHF.

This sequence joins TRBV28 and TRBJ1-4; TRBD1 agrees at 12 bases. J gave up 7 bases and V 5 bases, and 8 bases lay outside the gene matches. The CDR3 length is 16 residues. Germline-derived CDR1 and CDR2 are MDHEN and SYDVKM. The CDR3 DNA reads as TGTGCCAGCAGTCCGGGGGGACAGGGGGCCGGTGAAAAACTGTTTTTT. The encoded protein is CASSPGGQGAGEKLFF.

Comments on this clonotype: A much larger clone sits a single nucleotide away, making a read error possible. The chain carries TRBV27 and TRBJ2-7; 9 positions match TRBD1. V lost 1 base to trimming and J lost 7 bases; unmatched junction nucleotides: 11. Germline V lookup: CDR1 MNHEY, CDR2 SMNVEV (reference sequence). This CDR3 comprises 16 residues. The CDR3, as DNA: TGTGCCAGCAGTTTATTAGAGACAGGGGGGAACAGTGAGCAGTACTTC. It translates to CASSLLETGGNSEQYF.

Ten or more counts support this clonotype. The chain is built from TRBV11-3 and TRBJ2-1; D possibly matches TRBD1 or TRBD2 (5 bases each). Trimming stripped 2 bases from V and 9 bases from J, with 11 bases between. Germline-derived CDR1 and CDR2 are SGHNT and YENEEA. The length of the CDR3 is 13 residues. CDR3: CASSLNPGTEQFF. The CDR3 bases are TGTGCCAGCAGCTTAAATCCCGGGACTGAGCAGTTCTTC. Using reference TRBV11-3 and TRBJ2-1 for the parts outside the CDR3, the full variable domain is EAGVVQSPRYKIIEKKQPVAFWCNPISGHNTLYWYLQNLGQGPELLIRYENEEAVDDSQLPKDRFSAERLKGVDSTLKIQPAELGDSAVYLCASSLNPGTEQFFGPGTRLTVL.

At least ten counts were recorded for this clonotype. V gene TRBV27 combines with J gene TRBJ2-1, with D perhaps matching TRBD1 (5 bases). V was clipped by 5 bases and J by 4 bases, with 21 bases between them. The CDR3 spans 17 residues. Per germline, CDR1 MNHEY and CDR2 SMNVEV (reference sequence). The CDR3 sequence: CASSPMGPGRRYNEQFF. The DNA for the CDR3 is TGTGCCAGCAGTCCTATGGGCCCAGGGCGTAGATACAATGAGCAGTTCTTC.

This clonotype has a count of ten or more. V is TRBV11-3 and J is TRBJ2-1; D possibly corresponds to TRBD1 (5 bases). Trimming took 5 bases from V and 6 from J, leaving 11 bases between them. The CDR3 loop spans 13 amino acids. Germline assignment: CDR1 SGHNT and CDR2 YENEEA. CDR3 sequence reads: CASSPRASNEQFF. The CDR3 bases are TGTGCCAGCAGCCCCAGGGCCTCCAATGAGCAGTTCTTC.

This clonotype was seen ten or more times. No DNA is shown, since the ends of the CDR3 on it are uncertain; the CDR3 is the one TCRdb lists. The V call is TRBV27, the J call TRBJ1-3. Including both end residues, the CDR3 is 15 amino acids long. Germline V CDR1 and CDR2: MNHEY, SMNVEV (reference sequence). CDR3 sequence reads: CASSSSISSGNTIYF.

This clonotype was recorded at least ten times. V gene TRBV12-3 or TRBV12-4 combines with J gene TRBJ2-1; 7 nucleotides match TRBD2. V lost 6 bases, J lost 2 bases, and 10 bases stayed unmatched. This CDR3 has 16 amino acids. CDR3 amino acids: CASSKILAITYNEQFF. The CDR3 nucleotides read TGTGCCAGCAGCAAGATACTAGCGATCACCTACAATGAGCAGTTCTTC.

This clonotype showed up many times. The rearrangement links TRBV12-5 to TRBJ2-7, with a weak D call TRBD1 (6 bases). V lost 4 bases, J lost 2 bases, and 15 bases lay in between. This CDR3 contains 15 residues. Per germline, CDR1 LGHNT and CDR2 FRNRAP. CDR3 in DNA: TGTGCTAGTGGTTCCCAGGGCAGGGGCGCCTACGAGCAGTACTTC. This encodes CASGSQGRGAYEQYF. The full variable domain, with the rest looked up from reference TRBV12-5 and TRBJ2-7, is DARVTQTPRHKVTEMGQEVTMRCQPILGHNTVFWYRQTMMQGLELLAYFRNRAPLDDSGMPKDRFSAEMPDATLATLKIQPSEPRDSAVYFCASGSQGRGAYEQYFGPGTRLTVT.

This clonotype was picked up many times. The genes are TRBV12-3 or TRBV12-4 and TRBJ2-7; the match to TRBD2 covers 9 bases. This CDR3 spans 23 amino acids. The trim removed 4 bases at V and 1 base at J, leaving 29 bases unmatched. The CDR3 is CASSYWLTDMRASGIGASYEQYF. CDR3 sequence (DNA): TGTGCCAGCAGTTATTGGCTAACCGATATGAGGGCTAGCGGGATAGGGGCATCCTACGAGCAGTACTTC.

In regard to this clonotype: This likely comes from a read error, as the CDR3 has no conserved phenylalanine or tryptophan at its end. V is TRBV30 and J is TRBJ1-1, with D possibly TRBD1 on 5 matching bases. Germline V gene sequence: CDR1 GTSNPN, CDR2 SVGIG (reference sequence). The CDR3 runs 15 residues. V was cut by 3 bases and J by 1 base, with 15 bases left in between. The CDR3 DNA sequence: TGTGCCTGGAGGGTCACCGGGGCTACGAACACTGAAGCTTTCTCT. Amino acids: CAWRVTGATNTEAFS.

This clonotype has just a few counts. This CDR3 reads CASQSGSRPGRYEQYF. The CDR3 DNA is TGTGCCAGTCAGTCAGGCTCCCGCCCTGGTCGCTACGAGCAGTACTTC. The rearrangement uses TRBV19 and TRBJ2-7; no clear D. Germline lookup yields CDR1 LNHDA and CDR2 SQIVND (reference sequence). This CDR3 has 16 residues. Trimming shortened V by 8 bases and J by 3 bases, and 23 bases separated the two germline ends.

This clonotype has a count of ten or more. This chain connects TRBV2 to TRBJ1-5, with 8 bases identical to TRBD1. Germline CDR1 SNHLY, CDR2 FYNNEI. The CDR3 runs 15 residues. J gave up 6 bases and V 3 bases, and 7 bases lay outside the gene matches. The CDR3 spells CASSDQTGAGQPQHF. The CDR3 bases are TGTGCCAGCAGTGATCAGACAGGGGCAGGTCAGCCCCAGCATTTT.

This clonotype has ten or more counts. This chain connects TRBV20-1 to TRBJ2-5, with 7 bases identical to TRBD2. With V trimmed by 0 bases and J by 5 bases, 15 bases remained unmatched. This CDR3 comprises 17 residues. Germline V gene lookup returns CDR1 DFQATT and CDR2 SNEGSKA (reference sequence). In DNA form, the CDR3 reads TGCAGTGCTAGAGATAGGGGTAGGGCGGGAGAGTGGGAGACCCAGTACTTC. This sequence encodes CSARDRGRAGEWETQYF.

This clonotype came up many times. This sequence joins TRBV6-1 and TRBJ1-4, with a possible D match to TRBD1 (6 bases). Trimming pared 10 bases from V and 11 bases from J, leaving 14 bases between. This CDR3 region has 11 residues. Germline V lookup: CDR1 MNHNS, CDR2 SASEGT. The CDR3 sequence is CATGAPRKLFF. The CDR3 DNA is TGTGCCACGGGGGCTCCCCGGAAACTGTTTTTT.

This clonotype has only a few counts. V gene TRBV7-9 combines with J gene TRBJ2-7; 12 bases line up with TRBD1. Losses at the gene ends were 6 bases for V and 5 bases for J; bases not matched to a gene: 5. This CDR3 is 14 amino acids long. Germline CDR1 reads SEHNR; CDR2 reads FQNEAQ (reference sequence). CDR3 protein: CASRPGQGANEQYF. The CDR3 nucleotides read TGTGCCAGCAGGCCGGGACAGGGGGCGAACGAGCAGTACTTC.

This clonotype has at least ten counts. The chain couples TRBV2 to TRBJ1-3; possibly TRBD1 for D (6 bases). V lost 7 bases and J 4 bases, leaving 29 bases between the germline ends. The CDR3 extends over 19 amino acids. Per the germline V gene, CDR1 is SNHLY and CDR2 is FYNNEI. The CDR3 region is CASKYRRELQGVTGNTIYF. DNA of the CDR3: TGTGCCAGCAAGTATAGGCGGGAATTACAGGGTGTTACGGGAAACACCATATATTTT.

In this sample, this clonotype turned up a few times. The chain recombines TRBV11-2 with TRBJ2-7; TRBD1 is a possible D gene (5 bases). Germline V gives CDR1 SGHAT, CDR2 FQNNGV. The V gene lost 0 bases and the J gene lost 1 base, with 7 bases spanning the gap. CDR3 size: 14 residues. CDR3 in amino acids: CASSLDGASYEQYF. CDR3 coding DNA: TGTGCCAGCAGCTTAGATGGGGCGTCCTACGAGCAGTACTTC.

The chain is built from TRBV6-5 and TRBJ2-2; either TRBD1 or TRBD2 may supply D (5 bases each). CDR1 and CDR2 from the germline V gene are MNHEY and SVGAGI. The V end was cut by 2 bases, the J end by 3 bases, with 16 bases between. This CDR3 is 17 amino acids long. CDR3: CASSYALGEPYTGELFF. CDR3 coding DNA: TGTGCCAGCAGTTACGCGTTAGGGGAGCCCTACACCGGGGAGCTGTTTTTT.

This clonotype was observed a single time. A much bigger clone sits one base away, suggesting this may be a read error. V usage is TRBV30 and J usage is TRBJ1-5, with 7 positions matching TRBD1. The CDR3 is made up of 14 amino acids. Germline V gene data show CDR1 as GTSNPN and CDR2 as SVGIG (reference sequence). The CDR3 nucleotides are TGTGCCTGGTCCCGGGACAGAAGCAATCAGCCCCAGCAGTTT. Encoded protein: CAWSRDRSNQPQQF.